This note documents a single TCR beta chain sequence. Its antigen is currently unknown. The data were taken from a study of shared clonotypes between healthy human individuals. Findings and limits, study-wide: Sequencing of the sorted subsets was shown by rarefaction to be incomplete despite large depth.

This CDR3 has 15 amino acids. V shed 0 bases, J shed 7 bases, and the junction held 6 bases outside the gene matches. CDR1 and CDR2 (germline): SGHRS, YFSETQ. Libraries were prepared by immunoSEQ multiplex PCR; TCRdb keeps only in-frame clonotypes and omits some of them. The sample contains roughly 2 million clones, about 95% of which appear only once. In the naive CD8 group, cells lacked CD45RO and were positively selected for CCR7, so terminally differentiated effector memory CD45RA+ cells were left out. This clonotype was sampled from a man aged 18-30 years in good health. Input material: naive CD8+ T cells sorted from blood. The chain combines TRBV5-1 with TRBJ2-7, with TRBD1 matching over 11 bases. CDR3 loop: CASSLDGTGGREQYF. The CDR3 nucleotides read TGCGCCAGCAGCTTGGACGGGACAGGGGGTAGGGAGCAGTACTTC.